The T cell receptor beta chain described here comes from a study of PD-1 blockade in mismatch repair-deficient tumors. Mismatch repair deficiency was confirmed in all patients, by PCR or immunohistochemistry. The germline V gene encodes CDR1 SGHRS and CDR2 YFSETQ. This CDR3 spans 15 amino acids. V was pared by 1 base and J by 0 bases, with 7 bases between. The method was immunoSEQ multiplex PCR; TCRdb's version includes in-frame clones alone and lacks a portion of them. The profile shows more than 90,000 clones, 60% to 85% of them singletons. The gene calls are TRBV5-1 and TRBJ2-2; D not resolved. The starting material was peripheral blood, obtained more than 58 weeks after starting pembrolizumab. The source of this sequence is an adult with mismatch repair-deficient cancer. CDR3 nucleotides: TGCGCCAGCAGCTTGCGGCTTTCGAACACCGGGGAGCTGTTTTTT. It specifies CASSLRLSNTGELFF.